A single sample gave rise to the 11 T cell receptor beta chains below, sequenced in a study of cytomegalovirus exposure and HLA in healthy donors. Clones were read by immunoSEQ multiplex PCR, and TCRdb kept only the in-frame ones, dropping some. The data show 300,000 to 350,000 clones, 88% seen once. Specimen: PBMCs. The receptors stem from a man aged 25-45 years in good health and CMV-seronegative.

The chain combines TRBV10-1 with TRBJ2-1, with 8 nucleotides matching TRBD2. Germline V gene lookup returns CDR1 WNHNN and CDR2 SYGVQD (reference sequence). V lost 6 bases to trimming and J lost 7 bases; unmatched junction nucleotides: 5. The length of the CDR3 is 13 residues. Here the CDR3 reads CASSRGGGNEQFF. DNA for the CDR3: TGCGCCAGCAGCCGGGGGGGCGGGAATGAGCAGTTCTTC.

The chain combines TRBV27 with TRBJ1-4; TRBD1 matches at 9 bases. The CDR3 loop spans 17 amino acids. Trimming at V came to 0 bases and at J to 0 bases, leaving 2 bases not matched to a gene. Germline V gene lookup returns CDR1 MNHEY and CDR2 SMNVEV (reference sequence). CDR3 nucleotide sequence: TGTGCCAGCAGTTTATCGGGGGACAGGGCAACTAATGAAAAACTGTTTTTT. Translated: CASSLSGDRATNEKLFF.

The chain employs TRBV12-5 and TRBJ2-2; weak D call: TRBD2 (5 bases). This CDR3 has 17 residues. Between the trimmed V and J ends, which lost 0 bases and 4 bases, there was a span of 15 bases. Germline CDR1 is LGHNT and CDR2 is FRNRAP. CDR3 bases: TGTGCTAGTGGTTTGGTTCAAGGGAGCAGGTTCACCGGGGAGCTGTTTTTT. Translation gives CASGLVQGSRFTGELFF.

V and J are TRBV5-1 and TRBJ2-2; the D gene is possibly TRBD2 (5 bases). The length of the CDR3 is 16 residues. Germline lookup yields CDR1 SGHRS and CDR2 YFSETQ. Trimming stripped 0 bases from V and 5 bases from J, with 14 bases between. For the CDR3, the DNA is TGCGCCAGCAGCTTGGCGACGAGGGAAGGAACCGGGGAGCTGTTTTTT. It encodes CASSLATREGTGELFF.

The chain recombines TRBV19 with TRBJ1-1, with 8 bases matching TRBD1. The CDR3 sequence is 18 residues long. Germline-derived CDR1 and CDR2 are LNHDA and SQIVND (reference sequence). The V and J ends lost 3 bases and 7 bases, in that order; junction bases with no gene match: 19. CDR3 sequence: CASSIIAGGPSYPLEAFF. Written as DNA, the CDR3 is TGTGCCAGTAGTATTATTGCAGGGGGCCCATCATATCCCCTTGAAGCTTTCTTT. The variable domain in full, with the rest retrieved from reference TRBV19 and TRBJ1-1, is DGGITQSPKYLFRKEGQNVTLSCEQNLNHDAMYWYRQDPGQGLRLIYYSQIVNDFQKGDIAEGYSVSREKKESFPLTVTSAQKNPTAFYLCASSIIAGGPSYPLEAFFGQGTRLTVV.

The V and J genes are TRBV19 and TRBJ2-1; perhaps TRBD1 as D (6 bases). CDR3 length: 14 residues. V was pared by 2 bases and J by 6 bases, with 11 bases between. From germline, CDR1 is LNHDA and CDR2 SQIVND (reference sequence). In nucleotides, the CDR3 is TGTGCCAGTAGTATACCGGCCAGGGGCAATGAGCAGTTCTTC. Its translation: CASSIPARGNEQFF. Together with reference TRBV19 and TRBJ2-1, the CDR3 gives the full variable domain: DGGITQSPKYLFRKEGQNVTLSCEQNLNHDAMYWYRQDPGQGLRLIYYSQIVNDFQKGDIAEGYSVSREKKESFPLTVTSAQKNPTAFYLCASSIPARGNEQFFGPGTRLTVL.

The chain links TRBV5-1 to TRBJ2-7; perhaps TRBD2 as D (5 bases). Trimming took off 3 bases at V and 0 bases at J, with 13 bases between the two ends. This CDR3 has 15 residues. The germline V gene has CDR1 SGHRS and CDR2 YFSETQ. CDR3: CASSWTSTSSYEQYF. CDR3 DNA: TGCGCCAGCAGCTGGACTTCCACGAGCTCCTACGAGCAGTACTTC. Looking up the rest from reference TRBV5-1 and TRBJ2-7 gives the full variable domain: KAGVTQTPRYLIKTRGQQVTLSCSPISGHRSVSWYQQTPGQGLQFLFEYFSETQRNKGNFPGRFSGRQFSNSRSEMNVSTLELGDSALYLCASSWTSTSSYEQYFGPGTRLTVT.

The chain links TRBV7-2 to TRBJ2-3; 9 bases line up with TRBD2. The CDR3 is made up of 16 amino acids. V was pared by 3 bases and J by 1 base, with 5 bases of the junction left unmatched. Per the germline V gene, CDR1 is SGHTA and CDR2 is FQGNSA. CDR3 residues: CASSFGGGGGTDTQYF. The CDR3 DNA follows: TGTGCCAGCAGCTTCGGTGGCGGGGGGGGCACAGATACGCAGTATTTT. Variable domain in full (rest from reference TRBV7-2 and TRBJ2-3): GAGVSQSPSNKVTEKGKDVELRCDPISGHTALYWYRQSLGQGLEFLIYFQGNSAPDKSGLPSDRFSAERTGGSVSTLTIQRTQQEDSAVYLCASSFGGGGGTDTQYFGPGTRLTVL.

The chain is built from TRBV27 and TRBJ2-1, with D perhaps TRBD1 (5 bases). The CDR3 has 15 amino acids. Trimming took 8 bases from V and 7 from J, leaving 21 bases between them. Germline V CDR1 and CDR2: MNHEY, SMNVEV (reference sequence). The DNA of the CDR3 is TGTGCCAGCCAATTGGGGTCAGGGAAAGTAAATGAGCAGTTCTTC. It yields the protein CASQLGSGKVNEQFF.

The V gene is TRBV6-5, the J gene TRBJ1-6, with 9 bases identical to TRBD1. CDR1 and CDR2 (germline): MNHEY, SVGAGI. CDR3 length equals 14 residues. Trimming took 6 bases from V and 9 from J; bases not matched to a gene: 6. Here the CDR3 DNA reads TGTGCCAGCAGCCCACAGGGGGCGACTTCACCCCTCCACTTT. Translated, it gives CASSPQGATSPLHF.

The J gene is TRBJ1-1, the V gene TRBV29-1, with D possibly being TRBD1 (5 bases). Germline CDR1 reads SQVTM; CDR2 reads ANQGSEA. V shed 4 bases and J shed 4 bases, with 16 bases lying between them. This CDR3 has 14 amino acids. CDR3 DNA: TGCAGCGTTGTAGGTGAGCAGGGCAGCACTGAAGCTTTCTTT. It is translated as CSVVGEQGSTEAFF.